This entry concerns a single T cell receptor beta chain. This sample is part of a study of T cell changes during pregnancy in multiple sclerosis. The V end was cut by 8 bases, the J end by 1 base, with 11 bases between. There are 13 residues in the CDR3. Germline values: CDR1 GTSNPN, CDR2 SVGIG (reference sequence). Produced via immunoSEQ multiplex PCR; TCRdb's table is partial and in-frame only. Of fewer than 140,000 clones in the sample, 91% were seen once. The sequenced sample was peripheral blood, obtained before pregnancy. The sequence came from a female donor with multiple sclerosis, enrolled in a pregnancy study. This chain joins TRBV30 and TRBJ2-2, with a weak D call TRBD2 (6 bases). The CDR3: CAGGLLNTGELFF. CDR3 nucleotide sequence: TGTGCCGGGGGACTGTTGAACACCGGGGAGCTGTTTTTT.